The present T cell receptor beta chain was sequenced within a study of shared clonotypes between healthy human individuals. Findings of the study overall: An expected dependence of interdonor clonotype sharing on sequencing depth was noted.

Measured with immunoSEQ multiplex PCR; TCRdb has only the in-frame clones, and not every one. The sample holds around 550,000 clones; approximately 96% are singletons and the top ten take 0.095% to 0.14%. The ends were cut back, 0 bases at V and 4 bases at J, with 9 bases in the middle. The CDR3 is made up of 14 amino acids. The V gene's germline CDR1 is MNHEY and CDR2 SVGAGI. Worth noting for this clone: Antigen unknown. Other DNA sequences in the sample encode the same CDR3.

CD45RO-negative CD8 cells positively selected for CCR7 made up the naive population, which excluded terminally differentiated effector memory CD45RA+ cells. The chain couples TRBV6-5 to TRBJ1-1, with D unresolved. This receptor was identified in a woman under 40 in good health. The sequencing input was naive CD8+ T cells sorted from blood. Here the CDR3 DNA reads TGTGCCAGCAGTTACTCGCGGGGTGGCACTGAAGCTTTCTTT. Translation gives CASSYSRGGTEAFF.